A single sample is the source of the 11 T cell receptor beta chains below, sequenced in a study of control samples from healthy donors and cancer patients. Generated by immunoSEQ multiplex PCR, the TCRdb table keeps only in-frame clones and is missing some. This sample has more than 85,000 clones; around 92% occur once, and the top ten carry 2.5%. Sequencing was carried out using blood. These receptor sequences come from a woman aged 18-29 years in good health.

The chain is built from TRBV29-1 and TRBJ2-2; no clear D gene. The CDR3 is made up of 12 amino acids. The V and J ends lost 2 bases and 5 bases respectively, with 6 bases between them. CDR1 and CDR2 (germline): SQVTM, ANQGSEA. The chain's CDR3 is CSVESGTGELFF. The CDR3 DNA is TGCAGCGTTGAATCTGGAACCGGGGAGCTGTTTTTT.

This chain uses TRBV27 with TRBJ1-6, with a possible D match to TRBD1 (6 bases). The CDR3 sequence is 17 residues long. Germline lookup yields CDR1 MNHEY and CDR2 SMNVEV (reference sequence). V was trimmed by 6 bases and J by 0 bases, leaving 15 bases between them. For the CDR3, the DNA is TGTGCCAGCAGGGTGGGGGCCATAAGCTCCTATAATTCACCCCTCCACTTT. Protein sequence: CASRVGAISSYNSPLHF.

With regard to this clone: Other DNA variants within this sample encode the same CDR3. The V gene is TRBV6-1, the J gene TRBJ1-5; perhaps TRBD1 as D (6 bases). The CDR3 is 15 amino acids. Trimming removed 3 bases from V and 2 bases from J, with 11 bases in between. CDR1 is MNHNS, CDR2 SASEGT, per germline. CDR3 sequence reads: CASSEGGRGNQPQHF. In DNA form, the CDR3 reads TGTGCCAGCAGTGAGGGGGGCAGGGGCAATCAGCCCCAGCATTTT.

This clone was observed once. This rearrangement joins TRBV18 to TRBJ1-5; 10 positions agree with TRBD1. The ends lost 2 bases at V and 4 bases at J; junction bases unmatched: 5. The CDR3 covers 16 residues. Germline V gives CDR1 KGHSH, CDR2 LQKENI. The CDR3 protein is CASSPKTGGENQPQHF. The DNA for the CDR3 is TGTGCCAGCTCACCAAAGACAGGGGGCGAGAATCAGCCCCAGCATTTT.

The V call is TRBV5-1, the J call TRBJ1-1, with a tentative D call TRBD1 (5 bases). Germline CDR1 and CDR2: SGHRS and YFSETQ. The CDR3 sequence is 14 residues long. Trimming took off 2 bases at V and 7 bases at J, with 15 bases between the two ends. The chain's CDR3 is CASSLFSGANEAFF. CDR3 DNA sequence: TGCGCCAGCAGCTTATTCTCCGGGGCTAATGAAGCTTTCTTT.

The sample holds one count of this clone. The chain is built from TRBV2 and TRBJ2-3; TRBD1 agrees at 7 bases. The CDR3 has 14 amino acids. Germline CDR1 reads SNHLY; CDR2 reads FYNNEI. The junction had 7 bases not matched to a gene; V was cut back by 6 bases and J by 4 bases. CDR3 coding DNA: TGTGCCAGCAGACAACAGGGGTATCCAGATACGCAGTATTTT. This translates into CASRQQGYPDTQYF. The variable domain in full, with the rest retrieved from reference TRBV2 and TRBJ2-3, is EPEVTQTPSHQVTQMGQEVILRCVPISNHLYFYWYRQILGQKVEFLVSFYNNEISEKSEIFDDQFSVERPDGSNFTLKIRSTKLEDSAMYFCASRQQGYPDTQYFGPGTRLTVL.

The chain recombines TRBV30 with TRBJ2-2; D call uncertain. The V end was cut by 1 base, the J end by 7 bases, with 7 bases between. Germline V lookup: CDR1 GTSNPN, CDR2 SVGIG (reference sequence). The CDR3 is 12 amino acids. This chain's CDR3 is CAWSGPVGELFF. As DNA, the CDR3 is TGTGCCTGGAGTGGTCCGGTCGGGGAGCTGTTTTTT.

The chain is built from TRBV27 and TRBJ1-5; 10 positions match TRBD1. This CDR3 comprises 14 residues. V was pared by 6 bases and J by 5 bases, with 4 bases of the junction left unmatched. Looked up from germline, CDR1 is MNHEY and CDR2 is SMNVEV (reference sequence). Here the CDR3 DNA reads TGTGCCAGCAGGGAGACAGGGGGCTATCAGCCCCAGCATTTT. This sequence encodes CASRETGGYQPQHF.

This chain links TRBV5-1 with TRBJ2-5; 8 nucleotides match TRBD1. V lost 2 bases to trimming and J lost 5 bases; unmatched junction nucleotides: 2. Germline CDR1 is SGHRS and CDR2 is YFSETQ. CDR3 length: 13 amino acids. This CDR3 reads CASSFRGPETQYF. The CDR3 DNA reads TGCGCCAGCAGCTTCAGGGGGCCGGAGACCCAGTACTTC.

This clone was seen just once. The chain carries TRBV10-1 and TRBJ1-3, with D possibly matching TRBD1 (5 bases). This CDR3 has 15 amino acids. Germline V gives CDR1 WNHNN, CDR2 SYGVQD (reference sequence). The germline V and J ends were trimmed by 5 bases and 0 bases, with 11 bases remaining between them. CDR3 loop: CASSLGTGSGNTIYF. CDR3 in DNA: TGCGCCAGCAGTCTCGGGACCGGCTCTGGAAACACCATATATTTT.

V and J are TRBV7-2 and TRBJ2-7; the D gene is possibly TRBD2 (5 bases). The germline CDR1 and CDR2 sequences are SGHTA and FQGNSA. The CDR3 contains 13 residues. Trimming cost V 3 bases and J 2 bases, with 8 bases left between them. The CDR3 DNA reads TGTGCCAGCAGCTTGGAGGTAGCCTACGAGCAGTACTTC. Amino acids: CASSLEVAYEQYF.